These 11 T cell receptor beta chains were all obtained from the same sample, sequenced in a study of OX40 agonist ivuxolimab in advanced cancers. Profiled with immunoSEQ multiplex PCR; TCRdb holds only in-frame clones, not every one. The sample lists roughly 45,000 clones; about 75% were seen once. The specimen comprised CD4+ or CD8+ T cells sorted from blood, sampled in a trial of the OX40 agonist ivuxolimab. The receptors were sampled from an adult with an advanced solid tumor such as melanoma, head and neck, liver or kidney cancer.

The chain recombines TRBV6-6 with TRBJ2-5; TRBD2 is a possible D gene (5 bases). This CDR3 is built from 16 residues. V dropped 4 bases and J dropped 0 bases, with 15 bases sitting between them. Germline CDR1 is MNHNY and CDR2 is SVGAGI (reference sequence). CDR3 sequence: CASSSLLGKYQETQYF. DNA for the CDR3: TGTGCCAGCAGTTCGCTACTAGGGAAGTACCAAGAGACCCAGTACTTC.

The V call is TRBV4-2, the J call TRBJ1-1, with D possibly matching TRBD1 (6 bases). This CDR3 region has 14 residues. Per the germline V gene, CDR1 is LGHNA and CDR2 is YNFKEQ. V was clipped by 4 bases and J by 2 bases, with 11 bases between them. CDR3 nucleotide sequence: TGTGCCAGCAGCCTCACAGGGACAAACACTGAAGCTTTCTTT. Translated: CASSLTGTNTEAFF.

This clone has only one observation. The V gene is TRBV5-6, the J gene TRBJ2-3; 8 bases map to TRBD2. V lost 6 bases to trimming and J lost 0 bases; unmatched junction nucleotides: 9. Germline V CDR1 and CDR2: SGHDT, YYEEEE. The CDR3 is made up of 16 amino acids. The CDR3 DNA follows: TGTGCCAGCACCCGAAGACTAGCGCCTAGCACAGATACGCAGTATTTT. Its translation is CASTRRLAPSTDTQYF. Filled out from reference TRBV5-6 and TRBJ2-3, the complete variable domain reads DAGVTQSPTHLIKTRGQQVTLRCSPKSGHDTVSWYQQALGQGPQFIFQYYEEEERQRGNFPDRFSGHQFPNYSSELNVNALLLGDSALYLCASTRRLAPSTDTQYFGPGTRLTVL.

The chain links TRBV6-5 to TRBJ2-3; unclear D gene. With 2 bases removed from V and 1 base from J, the gap between germline ends came to 7 bases. CDR1 MNHEY and CDR2 SVGAGI come from the germline V gene. The CDR3 loop spans 14 amino acids. CDR3 sequence reads: CASSYPTRTDTQYF. The CDR3 DNA reads as TGTGCCAGCAGTTACCCGACTCGCACAGATACGCAGTATTTT.

The CDR3 is CASSIGASGMVEQFF. CDR3 in DNA: TGTGCCAGTAGTATTGGTGCTAGCGGGATGGTTGAGCAGTTCTTC. This chain uses TRBV19 with TRBJ2-1; 9 positions agree with TRBD2. J was trimmed by 9 bases and V by 3 bases; bases with no gene match: 9. This CDR3 is built from 15 residues. Germline lookup yields CDR1 LNHDA and CDR2 SQIVND (reference sequence).

The gene calls are TRBV6-1 and TRBJ1-1, with TRBD1 as a possible D gene (6 bases). Germline V gene lookup returns CDR1 MNHNS and CDR2 SASEGT. Trimming took off 4 bases at V and 0 bases at J, with 12 bases between the two ends. This CDR3 spans 15 amino acids. This CDR3 reads CASSGPGHMNTEAFF. The CDR3 DNA sequence: TGTGCCAGCAGTGGGCCGGGACACATGAACACTGAAGCTTTCTTT.

The chain carries TRBV18 and TRBJ1-4; D is unclear. The V end was cut by 6 bases, the J end by 8 bases, with 13 bases between. Germline V lookup: CDR1 KGHSH, CDR2 LQKENI. The CDR3 covers 13 residues. The chain's CDR3 is CASSVEEGEKLFF. Written as DNA, the CDR3 is TGTGCCAGCTCGGTAGAAGAGGGCGAAAAACTGTTTTTT.

V gene TRBV7-2 combines with J gene TRBJ2-3, with 7 bases matching TRBD2. This CDR3 is built from 18 residues. With V trimmed by 5 bases and J by 1 base, 15 bases remained unmatched. CDR1 is SGHTA, CDR2 FQGNSA, per germline. The CDR3, as DNA: TGTGCCAGCAGCCACCCTAGCGGTGGGAGCTGGGGCACAGATACGCAGTATTTT. This sequence encodes CASSHPSGGSWGTDTQYF.

This chain joins TRBV29-1 and TRBJ2-7; TRBD1 aligns across 8 bases. J gave up 3 bases and V 0 bases, and 13 bases lay outside the gene matches. CDR3 length: 17 residues. CDR1 and CDR2 from the germline V gene are SQVTM and ANQGSEA. The CDR3 loop reads CSVEDRGGQGAGYEQYF. CDR3 DNA sequence: TGCAGCGTTGAAGATCGGGGCGGACAGGGTGCGGGCTACGAGCAGTACTTC.

This chain links TRBV19 with TRBJ1-4, with a possible D match to TRBD1 (6 bases). This CDR3 spans 18 amino acids. Germline lookup yields CDR1 LNHDA and CDR2 SQIVND (reference sequence). V was clipped by 0 bases and J by 7 bases, with 21 bases between them. The CDR3 sequence: CASSIDGSGGGRFEKLFF. CDR3 nucleotides: TGTGCCAGTAGTATAGATGGCTCCGGGGGGGGCCGATTTGAAAAACTGTTTTTT.

The CDR3 reads CASSQGHRRVDGELFF. For the CDR3, the DNA is TGCGCCAGCAGCCAAGGTCATCGAAGGGTGGACGGGGAGCTGTTTTTT. The chain joins TRBV4-1 to TRBJ2-2; no clear D gene. The V end was cut by 1 base, the J end by 7 bases, with 16 bases between. The CDR3 is 16 residues long. From germline, CDR1 is MGHRA and CDR2 YSYEKL.